One sample yielded the 7 T cell receptor beta chains listed below, sequenced in a study of blood T cells in healthy people across ages. Then a second PCR, running roughly 7 to 12 cycles, was carried out with a sample-barcoded 5' primer and a J-beta primer mix. Each CDR3 protein is one row after TCRdb ran MiXCR on the 5' RACE reads. Here the sample spans over 1.5 million distinct CDR3 sequences, about 50% being singletons. Sequencing was performed on blood. Source of these receptors: a woman aged 35 to 49 in good health.

This clonotype came up many times. The rearrangement links TRBV7-2 to TRBJ2-4; 7 bases agree with TRBD1. Per the germline V gene, CDR1 is SGHTA and CDR2 is FQGNSA. J lost 5 bases, V lost 2 bases, and 9 bases had no gene match. The CDR3 contains 16 residues. CDR3 sequence reads: CASSLRQGSFQNIQYF. The CDR3 nucleotides read TGTGCCAGCAGCTTACGACAGGGAAGTTTTCAAAACATTCAGTACTTC.

This chain uses TRBV6-6 with TRBJ2-1, with 7 bases aligning to TRBD1. Germline V gene data show CDR1 as MNHNY and CDR2 as SVGAGI (reference sequence). This CDR3 is built from 15 residues. With 6 bases clipped from V and 6 bases from J, the junction kept 11 bases outside the gene matches. The CDR3 region is CASSLGQTSGNEQFF. DNA of the CDR3: TGTGCCAGCAGCCTGGGACAGACCTCCGGCAATGAGCAGTTCTTC.

This clonotype showed up just a few times. The chain carries TRBV24-1 and TRBJ2-1; 7 nucleotides line up with TRBD1. J gave up 2 bases and V 7 bases, and 1 base lay outside the gene matches. Germline assignment: CDR1 KGHDR and CDR2 SFDVKD. This CDR3 spans 13 amino acids. The CDR3 loop reads CATRDRTYNEQFF. Written as DNA, the CDR3 is TGTGCCACCAGGGACAGGACCTACAATGAGCAGTTCTTC.

This clonotype has more than one count but fewer than ten. J is TRBJ2-3 and V is TRBV6-1; TRBD2 matches at 8 bases. This CDR3 comprises 20 residues. Germline CDR1 MNHNS, CDR2 SASEGT. Trimming cost V 6 bases and J 0 bases; bases outside gene matches: 20. The chain's CDR3 is CASSSVLRALAGISTDTQYF. The CDR3 DNA reads as TGTGCCAGCAGCTCCGTTCTGCGTGCCCTAGCGGGTATTAGCACAGATACGCAGTATTTT.

This clonotype was detected a few times. The chain carries TRBV6-6 and TRBJ2-7, with 10 bases fitting TRBD1. The CDR3 covers 14 residues. Germline-derived CDR1 and CDR2 are MNHNY and SVGAGI (reference sequence). V dropped 7 bases and J dropped 5; count of bases not matched to a gene: 8. CDR3 bases: TGTGCCAGCACCGGGACAGGGGAAAATCACGAGCAGTACTTC. Residues: CASTGTGENHEQYF.

This clonotype was seen a handful of times. V is TRBV29-1 and J is TRBJ2-3, with 12 bases aligning to TRBD2. The CDR3 has 15 amino acids. With V trimmed by 7 bases and J by 4 bases, 9 bases remained unmatched. Germline-derived CDR1 and CDR2 are SQVTM and ANQGSEA. CDR3 loop: CSAVPSGGAPDTQYF. Written as DNA, the CDR3 is TGCAGCGCCGTCCCTAGCGGGGGGGCCCCAGATACGCAGTATTTT.

The genes are TRBV28 and TRBJ1-1; the match to TRBD1 covers 7 bases. V trimming: 6 bases; J trimming: 8 bases; junction bases outside the gene matches: 6. The CDR3 length is 12 residues. Per the germline V gene, CDR1 is MDHEN and CDR2 is SYDVKM. The CDR3 loop is CASRFSDREAFF. In nucleotides, the CDR3 is TGTGCCAGCAGGTTTTCGGACAGGGAAGCTTTCTTT.